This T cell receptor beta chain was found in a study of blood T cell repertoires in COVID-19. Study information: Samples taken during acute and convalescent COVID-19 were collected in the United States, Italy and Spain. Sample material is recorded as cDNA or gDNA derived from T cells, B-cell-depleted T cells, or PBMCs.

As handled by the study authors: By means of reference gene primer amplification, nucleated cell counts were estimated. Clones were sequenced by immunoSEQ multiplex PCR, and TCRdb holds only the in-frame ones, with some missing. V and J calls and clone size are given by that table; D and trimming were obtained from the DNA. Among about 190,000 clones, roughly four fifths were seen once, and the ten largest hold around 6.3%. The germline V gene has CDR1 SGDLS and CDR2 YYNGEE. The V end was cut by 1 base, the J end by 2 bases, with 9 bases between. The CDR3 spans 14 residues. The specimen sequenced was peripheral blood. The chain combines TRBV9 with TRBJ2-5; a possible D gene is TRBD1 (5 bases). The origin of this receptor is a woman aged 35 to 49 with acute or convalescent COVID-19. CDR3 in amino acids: CASSVQGGQETQYF. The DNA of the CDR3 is TGTGCCAGCAGCGTACAGGGTGGGCAAGAGACCCAGTACTTC.